The clone carrying this T cell receptor (beta chain) was counted a few times. J was trimmed by 8 bases and V by 8 bases; bases with no gene match: 6. The CDR3 totals 12 residues. Germline V gene sequence: CDR1 SNHLY, CDR2 FYNNEI. The method was immunoSEQ multiplex PCR; TCRdb's version includes in-frame clones alone and lacks a portion of them. Of around 33,000 clones in the sample, 85% to 90% were seen once. This specimen belongs to a study of control samples from healthy donors and cancer patients. The chain combines TRBV2 with TRBJ1-2; 9 nucleotides match TRBD1. The sample comprised PBMCs. This receptor was obtained from a woman aged 40-49 years with lung cancer. This chain's CDR3 is CASWDRVIGYTF. DNA of the CDR3: TGTGCCAGCTGGGACAGGGTAATAGGCTACACCTTC.